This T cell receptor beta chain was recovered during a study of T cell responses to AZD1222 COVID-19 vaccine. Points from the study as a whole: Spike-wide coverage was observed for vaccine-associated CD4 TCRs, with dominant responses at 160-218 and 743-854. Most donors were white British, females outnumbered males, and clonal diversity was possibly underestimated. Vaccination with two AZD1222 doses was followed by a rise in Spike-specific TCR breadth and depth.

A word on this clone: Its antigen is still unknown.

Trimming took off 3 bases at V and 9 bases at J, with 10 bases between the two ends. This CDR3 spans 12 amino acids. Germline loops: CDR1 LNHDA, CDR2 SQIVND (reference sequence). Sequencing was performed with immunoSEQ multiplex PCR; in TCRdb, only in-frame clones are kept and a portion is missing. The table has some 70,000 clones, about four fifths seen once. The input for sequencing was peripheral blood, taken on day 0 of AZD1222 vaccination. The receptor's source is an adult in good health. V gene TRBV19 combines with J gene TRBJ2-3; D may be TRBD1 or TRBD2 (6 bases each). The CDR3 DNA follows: TGTGCCAGTAGTATGGAGGGGGAGACGCAGTATTTT. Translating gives CASSMEGETQYF. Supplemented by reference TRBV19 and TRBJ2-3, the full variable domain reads DGGITQSPKYLFRKEGQNVTLSCEQNLNHDAMYWYRQDPGQGLRLIYYSQIVNDFQKGDIAEGYSVSREKKESFPLTVTSAQKNPTAFYLCASSMEGETQYFGPGTRLTVL.